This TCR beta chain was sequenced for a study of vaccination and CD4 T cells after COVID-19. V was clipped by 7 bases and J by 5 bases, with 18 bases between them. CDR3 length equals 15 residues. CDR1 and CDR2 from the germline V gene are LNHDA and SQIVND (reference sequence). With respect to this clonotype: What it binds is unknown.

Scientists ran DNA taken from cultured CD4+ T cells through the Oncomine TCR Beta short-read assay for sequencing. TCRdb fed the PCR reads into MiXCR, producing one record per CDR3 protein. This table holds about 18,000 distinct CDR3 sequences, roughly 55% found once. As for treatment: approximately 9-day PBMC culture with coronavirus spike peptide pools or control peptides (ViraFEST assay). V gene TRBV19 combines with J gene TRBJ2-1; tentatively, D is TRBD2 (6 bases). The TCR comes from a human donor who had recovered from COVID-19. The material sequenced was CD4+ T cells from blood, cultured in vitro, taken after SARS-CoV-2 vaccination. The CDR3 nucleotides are TGTGCCAGTATTTCAGGTGCGGGACTGAACAATGAGCAGTTCTTC. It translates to CASISGAGLNNEQFF.